A selection of T cell receptor beta chains follows, all from one sample in a study of CD8 T cells in Susac syndrome. Using its own MiXCR run on the immunoSEQ multiplex PCR reads, TCRdb lists one record per CDR3 protein. Among about 76,000 distinct CDR3 sequences listed, 80% to 95% were seen once. The sample comprised CD8+ T cells from PBMCs. Receptor source: a human donor with Susac syndrome. CDR3s include the opening cysteine and the closing phenylalanine or tryptophan. A D gene is named only where the DNA matches it firmly. Some rows mark clone size as missing; the rest say once, few, many or name a class of expanded clone.

v_call	d_call	clone_size	j_call	cdr3_nt	cdr3_aa
TRBV27	TRBD2	NA	TRBJ2-1	TGTGCCAGCAGTTACCCCCCCCTAGCGGGATTGAGCAATGAGCAGTTCTTC	CASSYPPLAGLSNEQFF
TRBV4-2	NA	few	TRBJ2-1	TGTGCCAGCAGCCGTTCGGAGGGGTACAATGAGCAGTTCTTC	CASSRSEGYNEQFF
TRBV20-1	TRBD1	NA	TRBJ2-7	TGCAGTGCTCCGAAAACAGGGGTAGGATACGAGCAGTACTTC	CSAPKTGVGYEQYF
TRBV9	TRBD2	NA	TRBJ2-3	TGTGCCAGCAGCGTAGTAGGGACTAGCGCCTCAGATACGCAGTATTTT	CASSVVGTSASDTQYF
TRBV2	TRBD2	NA	TRBJ2-2	TGTGCCAGCAGTTGGGGACTAGCGGGAGCGAGGTCGACCGGGGAGCTGTTTTTT	CASSWGLAGARSTGELFF
TRBV2	TRBD2	NA	TRBJ2-7	TGTGCCAGCAGTGGTCTAGCGGGAGCGGACGAGCAGTACTTC	CASSGLAGADEQYF
TRBV10-3	NA	NA	TRBJ2-1	TGTGCCATCAGTGAGTCTAACAGGGTTGAGCAGTTCTTC	CAISESNRVEQFF
TRBV20-1	NA	NA	TRBJ1-1	TGCAGTGCTATAGAGGGCAGGGCGAACACTGAAGCTTTCTTT	CSAIEGRANTEAFF
TRBV5-1	TRBD2	NA	TRBJ2-3	TGCGCCAGCAGCTTGGCTCCCTCTAGCGGGGGGGCGGCAGATACGCAGTATTTT	CASSLAPSSGGAADTQYF
TRBV7-9	NA	NA	TRBJ1-4	TGTGCCAGCAGCAAACTTAGTACCGGGGCGGCAGGCGAAAAACTGTTTTTT	CASSKLSTGAAGEKLFF
TRBV4-2	TRBD2	few	TRBJ2-1	TGTGCCAGCAGCCAAGATCCCGGGACTAACTACAATGAGCAGTTCTTC	CASSQDPGTNYNEQFF
TRBV6-5	TRBD1	NA	TRBJ2-7	TGTGCCAGCAGTTACTTTGACAGGGGTTCCTACGAGCAGTACTTC	CASSYFDRGSYEQYF
TRBV18	NA	NA	TRBJ2-7	TGTGCCAGCTCACCGGAGGGCAGCACCTACGAGCAGTACTTC	CASSPEGSTYEQYF
TRBV20-1	NA	NA	TRBJ2-7	TGCAGTGCTAGAGAGGGGCAGCCTCTCTCCTACGAGCAGTACTTC	CSAREGQPLSYEQYF
TRBV15	NA	NA	TRBJ2-1	TGTGCCACCAGCAGAACCCCGGGAACTTCCAATGAGCAGTTCTTC	CATSRTPGTSNEQFF
TRBV20-1	NA	NA	TRBJ2-7	TGCAGTGCTAGACTGCGGGGCGGGGTCGAGCAGTACTTC	CSARLRGGVEQYF
TRBV11-2	NA	NA	TRBJ1-3	TGTGCCAGCAGCTCCCATGGTTGGGACACCATATATTTT	CASSSHGWDTIYF
TRBV29-1	TRBD1	NA	TRBJ2-2	TGCAGCGTTGAGGGACAGGTCCCCGGGGAGCTGTTTTTT	CSVEGQVPGELFF
TRBV24-1	NA	NA	TRBJ2-3	TGTGCCACCAGTGATTTATGGAATACGCAGTATTTT	CATSDLWNTQYF
TRBV20-1	TRBD1	NA	TRBJ2-5	TGCAGTGCTAGCGCGGACAGGGGAGGAGAGACCCAGTACTTC	CSASADRGGETQYF
TRBV15	NA	NA	TRBJ1-1	TGTGCCACCAGCAGAGGGGTGAACACTGAAGCTTTCTTT	CATSRGVNTEAFF
TRBV4-3	NA	NA	TRBJ1-3	TGCGCCAGCAGCCAAGATAGTGCCGCAGGTTATACTGGAAACACCATATATTTT	CASSQDSAAGYTGNTIYF
TRBV30	NA	NA	TRBJ2-5	TGTGCCTGGAACCCCCGGGATAGCGGAAAGACCCAGTACTTC	CAWNPRDSGKTQYF
TRBV11-2	NA	NA	TRBJ1-1	TGTGCCAGCAGCTTTGGCACTGAAGCTTTCTTT	CASSFGTEAFF
TRBV27	TRBD2	NA	TRBJ2-7	TGTGCCAGCAGCCCTCCCGGACGGGAGCGGGGGTTGCCCTACGAGCAGTACTTC	CASSPPGRERGLPYEQYF
TRBV27	NA	NA	TRBJ2-3	TGTGCCAGCAGTTGGAGAGGGAGCACAGATACGCAGTATTTT	CASSWRGSTDTQYF
TRBV7-9	NA	NA	TRBJ2-4	TGTGCCAGCAGCTTAGCTGACATTCAGTACTTC	CASSLADIQYF
TRBV18	NA	NA	TRBJ2-7	TGTGCCAGCTCACGGGACATATCCTACGAGCAGTACTTC	CASSRDISYEQYF
TRBV19	NA	NA	TRBJ1-2	TGTGCCAGTAGTATCGCCCTCCGGGACACTGGCTACACCTTC	CASSIALRDTGYTF
TRBV6-1	NA	NA	TRBJ1-2	TGTGCCAGCAGTGAAATCAGGAACTATGGCTACACCTTC	CASSEIRNYGYTF
TRBV7-8	TRBD2	once	TRBJ2-1	TGTGCCAGCAGCTTAAGTAGCGGGAGGGTCCTCCGTGAGCAGTTCTTC	CASSLSSGRVLREQFF
TRBV19	TRBD1	NA	TRBJ1-1	TGTGCCAGTAGGAAAACCCAGGACAGGGGTATGAACACTGAAGCTTTCTTT	CASRKTQDRGMNTEAFF
TRBV20-1	NA	NA	TRBJ2-3	TGCAGTGCTAAAAGGACTGGGACTAGCACAGATACGCAGTATTTT	CSAKRTGTSTDTQYF
TRBV14	NA	NA	TRBJ2-2	TGTGCCAGCAGCCAAGTGGTATCCGGGGAGCTGTTTTTT	CASSQVVSGELFF
TRBV5-6	NA	NA	TRBJ1-1	TGTGCCAGCAGCTTGGAAGCGGACTTGAACACTGAAGCTTTCTTT	CASSLEADLNTEAFF
TRBV19	NA	NA	TRBJ2-2	TGTGCCAGTAGTATGGAGAGAAACACCGGGGAGCTGTTTTTT	CASSMERNTGELFF
TRBV7-2	TRBD2	NA	TRBJ2-3	TGTGCCAGCAGCTTAGAGCTAGCGGGGGCCACAGATACGCAGTATTTT	CASSLELAGATDTQYF
TRBV29-1	NA	NA	TRBJ1-2	TGCAGCGTTGATTTAGAGGGAATTACCCCCAACTATGGCTACACCTTC	CSVDLEGITPNYGYTF
TRBV5-5	NA	NA	TRBJ1-1	TGTGCCAGCAGCTTTGTGAAGGGAAGGACTGAAGCTTTCTTT	CASSFVKGRTEAFF
TRBV7-3	NA	NA	TRBJ2-6	TGTGCCAGCAGCTTAACAGCAGGGCCTGGGGCCAACGTCCTGACTTTC	CASSLTAGPGANVLTF
TRBV7-2	NA	NA	TRBJ2-4	TGTGCCAGCAGCTCTCAGGTCTCAGCCATTCAGTACTTC	CASSSQVSAIQYF
TRBV2	TRBD2	NA	TRBJ2-3	TGTGCCAGCACCGATCGAGCGGGGGTCACAGATACGCAGTATTTT	CASTDRAGVTDTQYF
TRBV20-1	NA	NA	TRBJ2-7	TGCAGTGCTAGTGTCCCAGTACCTCCCTACGAGCAGTACTTC	CSASVPVPPYEQYF
TRBV7-2	NA	NA	TRBJ2-1	TGTGCCAGCAGTTTCCCCCAGCGCGGTAGCTCCTACAATGAGCAGTTCTTC	CASSFPQRGSSYNEQFF
TRBV28	TRBD1	NA	TRBJ1-4	TGTGCCAGCAGTTCGATAGGGGGCCTAGGGGAAAAACTGTTTTTT	CASSSIGGLGEKLFF
TRBV11-2	TRBD2	once	TRBJ2-2	TGTGCCAGCAGCTTAGTCGCGGGGGGCACCGGGGAGCTGTTTTTT	CASSLVAGGTGELFF
TRBV6-1	NA	once	TRBJ2-7	TGTGCCAGCAGTGAAGGAGTGGGAGGCACTAGCTCCTACGAGCAGTACTTC	CASSEGVGGTSSYEQYF
TRBV7-6	NA	NA	TRBJ1-4	TGTGCCAGCAGCTTAGTGGCAGGACCAACAACTAATGAAAAACTGTTTTTT	CASSLVAGPTTNEKLFF
TRBV29-1	TRBD1	few	TRBJ2-7	TGCAGCGCTAGGACAGGGGGCTACGAGCAGTACTTC	CSARTGGYEQYF
TRBV7-2	NA	NA	TRBJ2-1	TGTGCCAGCAGCCACATCCGGGGCCCGTCCTACAATGAGCAGTTCTTC	CASSHIRGPSYNEQFF
TRBV29-1	NA	once	TRBJ1-2	TGCAGCGTAAAGGATAACTATGGCTACACCTTC	CSVKDNYGYTF